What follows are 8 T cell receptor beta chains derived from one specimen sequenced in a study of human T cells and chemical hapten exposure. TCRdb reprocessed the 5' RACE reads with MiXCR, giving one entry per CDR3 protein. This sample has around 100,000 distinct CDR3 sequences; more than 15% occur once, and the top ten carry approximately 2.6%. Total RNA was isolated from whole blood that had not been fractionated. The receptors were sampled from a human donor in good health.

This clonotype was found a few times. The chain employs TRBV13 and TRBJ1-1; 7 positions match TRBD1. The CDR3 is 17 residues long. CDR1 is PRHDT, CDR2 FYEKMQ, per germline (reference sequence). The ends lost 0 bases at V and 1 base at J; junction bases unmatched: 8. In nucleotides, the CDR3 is TGTGCCAGCAGCTTAGGCAATTGGGACAGTCGGAACACTGAAGCTTTCTTT. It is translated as CASSLGNWDSRNTEAFF.

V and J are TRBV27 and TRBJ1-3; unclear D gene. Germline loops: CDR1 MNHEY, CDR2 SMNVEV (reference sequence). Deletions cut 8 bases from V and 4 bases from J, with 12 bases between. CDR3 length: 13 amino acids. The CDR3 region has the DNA TGTGCCAGCCGCAGTTCCGGGGGAAACACCATATATTTT. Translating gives CASRSSGGNTIYF.

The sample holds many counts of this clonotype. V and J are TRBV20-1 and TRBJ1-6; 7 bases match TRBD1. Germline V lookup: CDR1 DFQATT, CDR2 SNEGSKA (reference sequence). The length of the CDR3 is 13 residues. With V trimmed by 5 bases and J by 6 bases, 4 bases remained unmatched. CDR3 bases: TGCAGTGCTTGGACAGGCGGTAATTCACCCCTCCACTTT. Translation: CSAWTGGNSPLHF.

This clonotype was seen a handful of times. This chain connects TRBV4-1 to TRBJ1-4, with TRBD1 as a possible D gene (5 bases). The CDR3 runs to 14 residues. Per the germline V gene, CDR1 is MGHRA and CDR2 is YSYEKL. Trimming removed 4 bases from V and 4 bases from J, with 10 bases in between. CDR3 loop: CASSLGDINEKLFF. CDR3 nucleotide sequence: TGCGCCAGCAGCCTGGGGGATATTAATGAAAAACTGTTTTTT.

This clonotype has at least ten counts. In DNA, the CDR3 is TGTGCCAGCAGTCTGACAGCACGTAATTCACCCCTCCACTTT. Translated: CASSLTARNSPLHF. The chain carries TRBV7-9 and TRBJ1-6; D may be TRBD1 (5 bases). Trimming took 6 bases from V and 6 from J, leaving 12 bases between them. CDR3 length: 14 residues. Germline assignment: CDR1 SEHNR and CDR2 FQNEAQ (reference sequence).

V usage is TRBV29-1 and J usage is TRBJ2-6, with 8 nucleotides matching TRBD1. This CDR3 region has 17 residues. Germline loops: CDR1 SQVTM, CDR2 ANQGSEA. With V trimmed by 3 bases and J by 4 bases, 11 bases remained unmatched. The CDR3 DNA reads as TGCAGCGTTGAGGAGACAGGGGATACCACCGGGGCCAACGTCCTGACTTTC. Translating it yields CSVEETGDTTGANVLTF.

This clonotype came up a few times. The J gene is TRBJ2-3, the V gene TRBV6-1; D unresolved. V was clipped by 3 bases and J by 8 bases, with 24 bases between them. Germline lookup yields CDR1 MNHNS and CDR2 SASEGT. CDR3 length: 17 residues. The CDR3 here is CASSEDLGSPRLVTQYF. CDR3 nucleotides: TGTGCCAGCAGTGAGGATTTGGGCTCACCCCGGCTTGTTACGCAGTATTTT.

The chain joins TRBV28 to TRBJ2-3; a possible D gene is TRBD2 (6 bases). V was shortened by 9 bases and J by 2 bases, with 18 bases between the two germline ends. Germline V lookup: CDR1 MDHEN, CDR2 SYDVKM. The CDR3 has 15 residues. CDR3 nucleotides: TGTGCCAGTCCCCCGCCGGGACTTACCACAGATACGCAGTATTTT. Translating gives CASPPPGLTTDTQYF.